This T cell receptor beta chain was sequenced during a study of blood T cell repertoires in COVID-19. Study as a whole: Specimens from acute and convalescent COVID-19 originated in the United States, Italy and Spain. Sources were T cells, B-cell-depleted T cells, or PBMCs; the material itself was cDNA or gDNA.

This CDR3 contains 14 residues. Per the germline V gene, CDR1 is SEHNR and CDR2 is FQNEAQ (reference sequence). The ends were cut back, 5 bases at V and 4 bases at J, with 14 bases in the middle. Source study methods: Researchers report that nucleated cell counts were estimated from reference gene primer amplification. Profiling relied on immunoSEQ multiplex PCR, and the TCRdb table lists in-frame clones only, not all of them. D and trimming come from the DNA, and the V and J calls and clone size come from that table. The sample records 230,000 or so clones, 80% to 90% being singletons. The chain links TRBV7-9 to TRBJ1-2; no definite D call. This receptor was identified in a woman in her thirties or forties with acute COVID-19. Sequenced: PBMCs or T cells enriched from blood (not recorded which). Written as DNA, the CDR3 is TGTGCCAGCAGCCTGGAGGTGGCGCTCTATGGCTACACCTTC. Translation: CASSLEVALYGYTF.